One and the same sample provided the 23 T cell receptor beta chains below, sequenced in a study of blood T cell repertoires in COVID-19. TCRdb's copy holds only in-frame clones and misses some; the assay was immunoSEQ multiplex PCR. In the table there are about 200,000 clones, over 70% of which are singletons. Sequences were obtained from peripheral blood. Every receptor here comes from a woman between 50 and 59 years old with acute or convalescent COVID-19.

CDR3 nucleotides: TGCGCCAGCAGCTTGGTAGGACTGACTAGCGGGAGGGCCCAAGAGACCCAGTACTTC. Its translation is CASSLVGLTSGRAQETQYF. J is TRBJ2-5 and V is TRBV5-1; the match to TRBD2 covers 14 bases. From germline, CDR1 is SGHRS and CDR2 YFSETQ. The CDR3 is 19 amino acids. The V gene end was trimmed by 0 bases and the J gene end by 1 base; junction bases not matched to a gene: 8.

In this sample, this clone turned up a few times. The genes are TRBV10-3 and TRBJ1-6, with a weak D call TRBD1 (6 bases). The germline CDR1 and CDR2 sequences are ENHRY and SYGVKD. This CDR3 comprises 15 residues. Trimming removed 3 bases at V and 14 bases at J, with 20 bases between. The CDR3 region has the DNA TGTGCCATCAGTGACCCTTTGGACAGCCTCGGGGCCCTCCACTTT. Translating gives CAISDPLDSLGALHF.

V and J are TRBV10-3 and TRBJ2-7, with unresolved D. The CDR3 is 15 amino acids. Germline V gene sequence: CDR1 ENHRY, CDR2 SYGVKD. The V and J ends lost 2 bases and 2 bases respectively, with 13 bases between them. CDR3 nucleotides: TGTGCCATCAGTGAGGACTCCTCTTTTCCCTACGAGCAGTACTTC. This encodes CAISEDSSFPYEQYF.

The chain combines TRBV29-1 with TRBJ2-7; unclear D gene. Per the germline V gene, CDR1 is SQVTM and CDR2 is ANQGSEA. V dropped 7 bases and J dropped 7 bases, with 14 bases sitting between them. The CDR3 is 11 amino acids. CDR3 nucleotides: TGCAGCGCGACCATCACGAGAGAGCAGTACTTC. It encodes CSATITREQYF.

This chain connects TRBV5-8 to TRBJ2-7; possibly TRBD1 for D (6 bases). The CDR3 loop spans 14 amino acids. V was clipped by 3 bases and J by 3 bases, with 13 bases between them. The germline CDR1 and CDR2 sequences are SGHTS and YDEGEE. The CDR3, as DNA: TGTGCCAGCAGCTCGACCGGGACACACTACGAGCAGTACTTC. It translates to CASSSTGTHYEQYF. The full variable domain, its missing parts supplied by reference TRBV5-8 and TRBJ2-7, is EAGVTQSPTHLIKTRGQQATLRCSPISGHTSVYWYQQALGLGLQFLLWYDEGEERNRGNFPPRFSGRQFPNYSSELNVNALELEDSALYLCASSSTGTHYEQYFGPGTRLTVT.

This rearrangement joins TRBV6-5 to TRBJ1-2; weak D call: TRBD1 (6 bases). CDR3 length: 15 amino acids. Per germline, CDR1 MNHEY and CDR2 SVGAGI. V was shortened by 5 bases and J by 5 bases, with 18 bases between the two germline ends. CDR3 nucleotide sequence: TGTGCCAGCAGTCTCGGACAGAGCCCAGTATATGGCTACACCTTC. Its protein is CASSLGQSPVYGYTF.

V and J are TRBV29-1 and TRBJ2-7; 12 bases fit TRBD1. This CDR3 is 13 amino acids long. The germline V gene encodes CDR1 SQVTM and CDR2 ANQGSEA. V gave up 6 bases and J gave up 5 bases; unmatched junction bases: 5. The CDR3 DNA is TGCAGCGTCCGGGACAGGGGGCGCGACGAGCAGTACTTC. Residues: CSVRDRGRDEQYF.

This sequence joins TRBV9 and TRBJ1-6; 8 bases agree with TRBD1. The germline V gene has CDR1 SGDLS and CDR2 YYNGEE. This CDR3 has 17 residues. Losses at the gene ends were 3 bases for V and 10 bases for J; bases not matched to a gene: 15. CDR3 region: CASSGGGTGASSSPLHF. In DNA form, the CDR3 reads TGTGCCAGCAGCGGTGGGGGGACAGGAGCCTCCAGCTCACCCCTCCACTTT.

V is TRBV28 and J is TRBJ2-1; perhaps TRBD2 as D (6 bases). The V gene's germline CDR1 is MDHEN and CDR2 SYDVKM. Trimming pared 2 bases from V and 7 bases from J, leaving 15 bases between. The CDR3 runs 15 residues. CDR3 sequence (DNA): TGTGCCAGCAGTTTAAGGGGACTCCACGGAAATGAGCAGTTCTTC. The encoded protein is CASSLRGLHGNEQFF.

V and J are TRBV11-2 and TRBJ2-1, with D tentatively TRBD2 (5 bases). Germline CDR1 is SGHAT and CDR2 is FQNNGV. This CDR3 spans 15 amino acids. V lost 0 bases and J lost 0, with 6 bases in between. The DNA for the CDR3 is TGTGCCAGCAGCTTAGAGGGGAGCTCCTACAATGAGCAGTTCTTC. Amino acids: CASSLEGSSYNEQFF.

This rearrangement joins TRBV5-4 to TRBJ2-3; the match to TRBD2 covers 14 bases. V lost 4 bases, J lost 5 bases, and 6 bases stayed unmatched. The CDR3 runs to 16 residues. Looked up from germline, CDR1 is SGHNT and CDR2 is YYREEE (reference sequence). CDR3 sequence reads: CASSVGTSGSGDTQYF. The CDR3 DNA is TGTGCCAGCAGCGTTGGGACTAGCGGGAGCGGAGATACGCAGTATTTT.

This CDR3 is CASSQVERQASYEQYF. The CDR3 nucleotides are TGCGCCAGCAGCCAAGTCGAGAGACAGGCCTCCTACGAGCAGTACTTC. The genes are TRBV4-1 and TRBJ2-7; a weak D match, TRBD1 (6 bases). V was pared by 1 base and J by 0 bases, with 13 bases between. In germline, CDR1 is MGHRA, CDR2 YSYEKL. The CDR3 covers 16 residues.

This clone was detected only a few times. V and J are TRBV7-9 and TRBJ2-7, with D tentatively TRBD1 (6 bases). The CDR3 runs to 13 residues. Germline CDR1 reads SEHNR; CDR2 reads FQNEAQ (reference sequence). Trimming stripped 4 bases from V and 1 base from J, with 8 bases between. This CDR3 is CASSSDRSYEQYF. The CDR3 nucleotides are TGTGCCAGCAGCTCTGACAGGTCCTACGAGCAGTACTTC.

The chain has TRBV29-1 and TRBJ2-1; 11 bases line up with TRBD2. The V gene end was trimmed by 5 bases and the J gene end by 5 bases; junction bases not matched to a gene: 2. This CDR3 has 13 residues. Per germline, CDR1 SQVTM and CDR2 ANQGSEA. CDR3 amino acids: CSVSGLADNEQFF. The DNA for the CDR3 is TGCAGCGTTTCGGGACTAGCGGACAATGAGCAGTTCTTC.

As concerns this clone: The same CDR3 arises from other DNA sequences in this sample as well. The V and J genes are TRBV20-1 and TRBJ2-3; D is unclear. Per germline, CDR1 DFQATT and CDR2 SNEGSKA (reference sequence). Trimming removed 3 bases from V and 4 bases from J, with 5 bases in between. The CDR3 totals 11 residues. As DNA, the CDR3 is TGCAGTGCTAGTACAGCAGATACGCAGTATTTT. This sequence encodes CSASTADTQYF.

The chain links TRBV19 to TRBJ1-2, with D uncertain. Trimming shortened V by 7 bases and J by 0 bases, and 9 bases separated the two germline ends. The length of the CDR3 is 13 residues. In germline, CDR1 is LNHDA, CDR2 SQIVND (reference sequence). The CDR3 sequence is CASNEVSNYGYTF. DNA of the CDR3: TGTGCCAGTAACGAGGTTTCTAACTATGGCTACACCTTC.

The V call is TRBV24-1, the J call TRBJ2-5; 14 bases align to TRBD2. The CDR3 loop spans 15 amino acids. Germline trimming cut 5 bases from V and 5 bases from J; bases unmatched to any gene: 3. Germline lookup yields CDR1 KGHDR and CDR2 SFDVKD. Here the CDR3 reads CATSGTSGRSETQYF. Here the CDR3 DNA reads TGTGCCACCAGTGGGACTAGCGGGAGGTCGGAGACCCAGTACTTC.

The chain employs TRBV24-1 and TRBJ1-2; 7 bases are shared with TRBD1. Per the germline V gene, CDR1 is KGHDR and CDR2 is SFDVKD. With 4 bases clipped from V and 4 bases from J, the junction kept 11 bases outside the gene matches. The CDR3 covers 16 residues. CDR3 DNA: TGTGCCACCAGTGACCAGACGACAGGGAATTTCTATGGCTACACCTTC. Its translation is CATSDQTTGNFYGYTF.

The V gene is TRBV7-2, the J gene TRBJ1-2, with a possible D match to TRBD1 (6 bases). This CDR3 region has 14 residues. Looked up from germline, CDR1 is SGHTA and CDR2 is FQGNSA. V was cut by 5 bases and J by 8 bases, with 18 bases left in between. Written as DNA, the CDR3 is TGTGCCAGCAGCCATCAAGGGGGGGTGCAAGGCTACACCTTC. As protein: CASSHQGGVQGYTF.

The chain is built from TRBV29-1 and TRBJ2-2; D remains ambiguous. From germline, CDR1 is SQVTM and CDR2 ANQGSEA. The CDR3 extends over 12 amino acids. The V and J ends lost 4 bases and 0 bases respectively, with 3 bases between them. The CDR3 DNA reads as TGCAGCGTTGTAGCGAACACCGGGGAGCTGTTTTTT. Its protein is CSVVANTGELFF.

About this clone itself: The sample carries other DNA sequences with the same CDR3. The chain is built from TRBV5-1 and TRBJ1-2; D is possibly TRBD1 (6 bases). Germline V gives CDR1 SGHRS, CDR2 YFSETQ. CDR3 length equals 14 residues. Between the trimmed V and J ends, which lost 4 bases and 0 bases, there was a span of 10 bases. The CDR3 is CASSPRTANYGYTF. The DNA of the CDR3 is TGCGCCAGCAGCCCTCGGACAGCTAACTATGGCTACACCTTC.

This clone was picked up one time. The J gene is TRBJ1-1, the V gene TRBV4-2; D remains ambiguous. The ends were cut back, 4 bases at V and 0 bases at J, with 9 bases in the middle. Germline V CDR1 and CDR2: LGHNA, YNFKEQ. CDR3 length: 14 residues. The CDR3 DNA reads as TGTGCCAGCAGCCCTAGGAGCTTGAACACTGAAGCTTTCTTT. Translation: CASSPRSLNTEAFF.

V usage is TRBV24-1 and J usage is TRBJ2-1; D is perhaps TRBD1 (5 bases). Trimming pared 6 bases from V and 9 bases from J, leaving 8 bases between. CDR3 length equals 11 residues. The germline CDR1 and CDR2 sequences are KGHDR and SFDVKD. The CDR3 protein is CATSRGSEQFF. For the CDR3, the DNA is TGTGCCACCAGTAGGGGTAGTGAGCAGTTCTTC.